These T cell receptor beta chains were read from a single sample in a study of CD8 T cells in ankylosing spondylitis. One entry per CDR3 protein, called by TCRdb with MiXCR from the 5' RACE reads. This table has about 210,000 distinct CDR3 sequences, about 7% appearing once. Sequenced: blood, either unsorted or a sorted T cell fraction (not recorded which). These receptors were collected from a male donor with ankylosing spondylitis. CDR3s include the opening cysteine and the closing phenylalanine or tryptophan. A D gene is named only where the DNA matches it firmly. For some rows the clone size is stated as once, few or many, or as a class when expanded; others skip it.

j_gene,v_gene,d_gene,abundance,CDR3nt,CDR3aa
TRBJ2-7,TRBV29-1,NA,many,TGCAGCGCATCCCAGGGGGAGGAGTACGAGCAGTACTTC,CSASQGEEYEQYF
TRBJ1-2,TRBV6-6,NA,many,TGTGCCAGCGGGGTATCTAACTATGGCTACACCTTC,CASGVSNYGYTF
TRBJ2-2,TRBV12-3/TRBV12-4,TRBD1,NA,TGTGCCATCAGTGACAGGGGACAGTCCACATCGAACACCGGGGAGCTGTTTTTT,CAISDRGQSTSNTGELFF
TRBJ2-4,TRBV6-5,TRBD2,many,TGTGCCAGCAGTTACAGCGCGGGAGCAGCCAAAAACATTCAGTACTTC,CASSYSAGAAKNIQYF
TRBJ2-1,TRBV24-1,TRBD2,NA,TGTGCCTCCAGTGACGAACTAGCGGCGAGCGACAATGAGCAGTTCTTC,CASSDELAASDNEQFF
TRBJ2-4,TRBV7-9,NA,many,TGTGCCAGCAGCTATAGCCAGACCAAAAACATTCAGTACTTC,CASSYSQTKNIQYF
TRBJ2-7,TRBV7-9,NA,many,TGTGCCAGCCTGGGGGGTACCTCCTACGAGCAGTACTTC,CASLGGTSYEQYF
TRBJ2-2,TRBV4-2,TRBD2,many,TGTGCCAGCAGCAACGGACAGATCGGGACTAGCGGGAGACTTACCGGGGAGCTGTTTTTT,CASSNGQIGTSGRLTGELFF
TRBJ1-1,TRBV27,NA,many,TGTGCCAGCAGAACAGGTTCCGCTGAAGCTTTCTTT,CASRTGSAEAFF
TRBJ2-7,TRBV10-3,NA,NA,TGTGCCATCAGTCCAACCGGGGCCAATACCTACGAGCAGTACTTC,CAISPTGANTYEQYF
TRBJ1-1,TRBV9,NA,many,TGTGCCAGCAGCGTAGCTGTCGGCCATGAAGCTTTCTTT,CASSVAVGHEAFF
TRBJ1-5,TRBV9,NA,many,TGTGCCAGCAGCGTAGGAGGGATGGGGGATCAGCCCCAGCATTTT,CASSVGGMGDQPQHF
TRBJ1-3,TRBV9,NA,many,TGTGCCAGCAGCCCCTACGGGTTCGACTCTGGAAACACCATATATTTT,CASSPYGFDSGNTIYF
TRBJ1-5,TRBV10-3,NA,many,TGTGCCATCAGTGAGTCGGCTTACAATCAGCCCCAGCATTTT,CAISESAYNQPQHF
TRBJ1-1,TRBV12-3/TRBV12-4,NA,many,TGTGCCAGCAGTTTCACCCCGGACTCAGGGGAAGCTTTCTTT,CASSFTPDSGEAFF
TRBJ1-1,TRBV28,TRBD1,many,TGTGCCAGCAGTTTATCCCGGACAGGGTCAGGAGCTTTCTTT,CASSLSRTGSGAFF
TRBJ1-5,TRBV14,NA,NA,TGTGCCAGCAGTCTGACCGGGGGGCAGCCCCAGCATTTT,CASSLTGGQPQHF
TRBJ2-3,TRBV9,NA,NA,TGTGCCAGCAGCGGCATGGGGGGACCCCCCACAGATACGCAGTATTTT,CASSGMGGPPTDTQYF
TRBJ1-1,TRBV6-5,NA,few,TGTGCCAGCAGTTACTCCGTCCACGGCACTGAAGCTTTCTTT,CASSYSVHGTEAFF
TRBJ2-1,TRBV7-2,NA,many,TGTGCCAGCAGCCCTAGCCCAAGCTCCTACAATGAGCAGTTCTTC,CASSPSPSSYNEQFF